Each of the 23 T cell receptor beta chains below was sequenced from the same sample in a study of cytomegalovirus exposure and HLA in healthy donors. PCR primers comprised 60 Vbeta and 13 Jbeta primers. Profiled with immunoSEQ multiplex PCR; TCRdb holds only in-frame clones, not every one. The table lists a few hundred thousand clones, under 80% of them singletons. The sample comprised PBMCs. The source of these receptors is a woman aged 25 to 39 in good health and CMV-seronegative.

This clone was observed a few times. The chain has TRBV7-2 and TRBJ2-7; possible D gene TRBD2, 5 bases. V lost 2 bases and J 4 bases, leaving 15 bases between the germline ends. The CDR3 is 15 residues long. Germline CDR1 and CDR2: SGHTA and FQGNSA. The CDR3 DNA follows: TGTGCCAGCAGCTTATCTCTCCCTCGAGGGTACGAGCAGTACTTC. This gives the protein CASSLSLPRGYEQYF.

V usage is TRBV7-8 and J usage is TRBJ2-7, with 10 bases matching TRBD1. Per germline, CDR1 SGHVS and CDR2 FQNEAQ. The CDR3 contains 13 residues. V shed 3 bases and J 5 bases; nucleotides not matched to a gene: 1. Written as DNA, the CDR3 is TGTGCCAGCAGCTTGGACAGGGGGGACGAGCAGTACTTC. Its translation: CASSLDRGDEQYF.

This clone was found once. V and J are TRBV5-1 and TRBJ2-7; D may be TRBD1 (5 bases). Germline V gene sequence: CDR1 SGHRS, CDR2 YFSETQ. The CDR3 runs to 15 residues. With 0 bases removed from V and 1 base from J, the gap between germline ends came to 11 bases. The CDR3 nucleotides read TGCGCCAGCAGCTTGGCTACAGGTCTTTCCTACGAGCAGTACTTC. Residues: CASSLATGLSYEQYF.

V and J are TRBV18 and TRBJ1-1; 8 bases are shared with TRBD1. The CDR3 runs to 13 residues. With V trimmed by 3 bases and J by 4 bases, 1 base remained unmatched. Germline V lookup: CDR1 KGHSH, CDR2 LQKENI. DNA for the CDR3: TGTGCCAGCTCACCGACAGGGGCCACTGAAGCTTTCTTT. Encoded protein: CASSPTGATEAFF.

Points on this clone: The identical CDR3 is also encoded by other nucleotide sequences in the sample. This chain joins TRBV2 and TRBJ1-2; 7 positions match TRBD1. The CDR3 runs 14 residues. V lost 5 bases and J lost 0; bases outside the gene matches: 3. Per the germline V gene, CDR1 is SNHLY and CDR2 is FYNNEI. The CDR3 DNA follows: TGTGCCAGCAGTAGGGGGCCCACTAACTATGGCTACACCTTC. Encoded protein: CASSRGPTNYGYTF.

This chain uses TRBV7-8 with TRBJ2-7; a weak D match, TRBD1 (5 bases). Trimming took 1 base from V and 2 from J, leaving 12 bases between them. The CDR3 sequence is 15 residues long. Germline CDR1 and CDR2: SGHVS and FQNEAQ. The CDR3 DNA follows: TGTGCCAGCAGCTTAGTCGTGACAGCGACCTACGAGCAGTACTTC. Amino acids: CASSLVVTATYEQYF.

The genes are TRBV30 and TRBJ1-2; D is possibly TRBD1 (5 bases). Germline V lookup: CDR1 GTSNPN, CDR2 SVGIG (reference sequence). With 4 bases removed from V and 8 bases from J, the gap between germline ends came to 14 bases. The CDR3 contains 12 residues. This CDR3 is CAWTPAGFGYTF. CDR3 nucleotides: TGTGCCTGGACCCCGGCAGGGTTCGGCTACACCTTC.

The chain uses TRBV27 and TRBJ1-6; maybe TRBD1 (5 bases). Trimming removed 4 bases from V and 10 bases from J, with 17 bases in between. The CDR3 has 15 residues. Germline CDR1 is MNHEY and CDR2 is SMNVEV (reference sequence). The CDR3 reads CASSSRGGTGSPLHF. DNA for the CDR3: TGTGCCAGCAGTTCCCGGGGAGGGACCGGCTCACCCCTCCACTTT.

This clone has more than one count but fewer than ten. This sequence joins TRBV11-2 and TRBJ2-1; 10 bases align to TRBD2. Germline loops: CDR1 SGHAT, CDR2 FQNNGV. V trimming: 1 base; J trimming: 6 bases; junction bases outside the gene matches: 6. CDR3 length: 16 amino acids. The DNA for the CDR3 is TGTGCCAGCAGCTTAGGCCTAGCGGGAGTCTCCAATGAGCAGTTCTTC. As protein: CASSLGLAGVSNEQFF.

The chain uses TRBV29-1 and TRBJ2-1; 11 bases fit TRBD2. Germline lookup yields CDR1 SQVTM and CDR2 ANQGSEA. This CDR3 contains 11 residues. V shed 6 bases, J shed 10 bases, and the junction held 2 bases outside the gene matches. The CDR3 protein is CSVGLAAEQFF. The CDR3 region has the DNA TGCAGCGTGGGACTAGCGGCCGAGCAGTTCTTC.

The table lists this clone with a few counts. This chain's CDR3 is CASSLGWSGLGGQYF. CDR3 bases: TGTGCCAGCAGCTTGGGGTGGAGCGGCCTTGGAGGGCAGTACTTC. This chain uses TRBV5-6 with TRBJ2-7; D may be TRBD2 (5 bases). V lost 0 bases to trimming and J lost 9 bases, with 19 bases between them. This CDR3 spans 15 amino acids. The V gene's germline CDR1 is SGHDT and CDR2 YYEEEE.

The chain uses TRBV5-1 and TRBJ1-3; the D is unclear. The CDR3 has 15 residues. V gave up 2 bases and J gave up 4 bases, with 13 bases separating them. Germline-derived CDR1 and CDR2 are SGHRS and YFSETQ. CDR3 DNA sequence: TGCGCCAGCAGCTTCTCGATGGAGGCCGGAAACACCATATATTTT. The encoded protein is CASSFSMEAGNTIYF. Combining the CDR3 with reference TRBV5-1 and TRBJ1-3 gives the whole variable domain KAGVTQTPRYLIKTRGQQVTLSCSPISGHRSVSWYQQTPGQGLQFLFEYFSETQRNKGNFPGRFSGRQFSNSRSEMNVSTLELGDSALYLCASSFSMEAGNTIYFGEGSWLTVV.

This clone has only a few counts. The chain carries TRBV15 and TRBJ2-7; 11 positions match TRBD2. This CDR3 spans 16 amino acids. Germline V gives CDR1 LNHNV, CDR2 YYDKDF (reference sequence). With 0 bases clipped from V and 4 bases from J, the junction kept 5 bases outside the gene matches. CDR3 nucleotides: TGTGCCACCAGCAGAGAGGTAGCGGGAGGGCCATACGAGCAGTACTTC. Translated: CATSREVAGGPYEQYF.

This chain joins TRBV6-1 and TRBJ1-2, with 10 bases aligning to TRBD1. This CDR3 has 15 residues. Germline values: CDR1 MNHNS, CDR2 SASEGT. V shed 6 bases and J 4 bases; nucleotides not matched to a gene: 8. CDR3 sequence reads: CASRGGTGATYGYTF. CDR3 in DNA: TGTGCCAGCAGGGGGGGGACAGGGGCCACCTATGGCTACACCTTC.

The chain combines TRBV25-1 with TRBJ2-1; 7 nucleotides match TRBD2. CDR1 and CDR2 (germline): MGHDK, SYGVNS. With 5 bases clipped from V and 9 bases from J, the junction kept 1 base outside the gene matches. This CDR3 contains 11 residues. CDR3 nucleotide sequence: TGTGCCAGCAGTCCGGGGGGTGAGCAGTTCTTC. Residues: CASSPGGEQFF.

This clone appeared a single time. One end of the junction does not line up with germline, which may come from a read error. The same CDR3 can be traced to other DNA sequences in this sample. This chain uses TRBV2 with TRBJ2-7, with 15 positions matching TRBD2. This CDR3 spans 18 amino acids. Germline values: CDR1 SNHLY, CDR2 FYNNEI. The CDR3: CASSSPGLAGGSSYEQYF. DNA for the CDR3: TGCGCCAGCAGTTCCCCGGGACTAGCGGGAGGAAGCTCCTACGAGCAGTACTTC.

V usage is TRBV6-5 and J usage is TRBJ2-1, with TRBD1 matching over 8 bases. CDR1 and CDR2 from the germline V gene are MNHEY and SVGAGI. The V gene end was trimmed by 5 bases and the J gene end by 6 bases; junction bases not matched to a gene: 6. The CDR3 has 14 amino acids. The CDR3 DNA follows: TGTGCCAGCAGTGGAGGACAGGGAAGCAATGAGCAGTTCTTC. Amino acid sequence: CASSGGQGSNEQFF.

CDR3 protein: CASSEGSWGGEQYF. The DNA of the CDR3 is TGTGCCAGCAGTGAAGGAAGTTGGGGGGGCGAGCAGTACTTC. This rearrangement joins TRBV6-1 to TRBJ2-7; 7 nucleotides line up with TRBD2. The CDR3 sequence is 14 residues long. V lost 1 base, J lost 6 bases, and 6 bases stayed unmatched. Germline CDR1 and CDR2: MNHNS and SASEGT.

The CDR3 sequence: CATSSGTGSGQPQHF. The DNA of the CDR3 is TGTGCCACCAGCAGCGGGACAGGGTCTGGGCAGCCCCAGCATTTT. The chain joins TRBV15 to TRBJ1-5; 9 positions agree with TRBD1. The CDR3 length is 15 residues. Per germline, CDR1 LNHNV and CDR2 YYDKDF (reference sequence). Trimming removed 3 bases from V and 7 bases from J; junction bases left unmatched: 7.

This rearrangement joins TRBV2 to TRBJ1-1; TRBD1 is a possible D gene (6 bases). The V gene lost 7 bases and the J gene lost 5 bases, with 14 bases spanning the gap. The CDR3 has 13 residues. CDR1 SNHLY and CDR2 FYNNEI come from the germline V gene. CDR3 coding DNA: TGTGCCAGCACCCTTCGACAGGTTACTGAAGCTTTCTTT. Its protein product is CASTLRQVTEAFF. The whole variable domain, remainder taken from reference TRBV2 and TRBJ1-1, is EPEVTQTPSHQVTQMGQEVILRCVPISNHLYFYWYRQILGQKVEFLVSFYNNEISEKSEIFDDQFSVERPDGSNFTLKIRSTKLEDSAMYFCASTLRQVTEAFFGQGTRLTVV.

In DNA, the CDR3 is TGTGCCAGTAGTTCCGGACTAGCTTTGTCAGATACGCAGTATTTT. It specifies CASSSGLALSDTQYF. The V call is TRBV19, the J call TRBJ2-3; 8 bases agree with TRBD2. The V segment lost 5 bases and the J segment 4 bases; nucleotides outside the gene matches: 8. Germline CDR1 is LNHDA and CDR2 is SQIVND (reference sequence). The CDR3 sequence is 15 residues long.

This chain links TRBV7-9 with TRBJ1-1; no firm D call. The CDR3 is made up of 13 amino acids. With 2 bases removed from V and 12 bases from J, the gap between germline ends came to 16 bases. Per germline, CDR1 SEHNR and CDR2 FQNEAQ (reference sequence). CDR3: CASSLMQGSVSFF. CDR3 sequence (DNA): TGTGCCAGCAGCTTAATGCAAGGGAGCGTATCTTTCTTT.

The chain employs TRBV18 and TRBJ1-3; no firm D call. The CDR3 spans 12 residues. The V and J ends lost 3 bases and 11 bases respectively, with 11 bases between them. CDR1 is KGHSH, CDR2 LQKENI, per germline. The CDR3 DNA follows: TGTGCCAGCTCACCCGAGGGTGAGGCCATATATTTT. It translates to CASSPEGEAIYF. The full variable domain, with the rest looked up from reference TRBV18 and TRBJ1-3, is NAGVMQNPRHLVRRRGQEARLRCSPMKGHSHVYWYRQLPEEGLKFMVYLQKENIIDESGMPKERFSAEFPKEGPSILRIQQVVRGDSAAYFCASSPEGEAIYFGEGSWLTVV.